This T cell receptor (beta chain) derives from a study of post-analysis software for immune sequencing data. Study-wide context: Secondary progressive, relapsing-remitting and progressive-relapsing multiple sclerosis were among the included disease courses. General observations from the study: There were five or six TRBV segments more frequent in patients than controls, and TRBV5-6, TRBV5-1 and TRBV20-1 were among them. Same-batch preparations were strongly co-clustered by F measure.

V was clipped by 7 bases and J by 10 bases, with 16 bases between them. CDR1 is MNHEY, CDR2 SVGAGI, per germline. This CDR3 contains 12 residues. Built from TCR beta cDNA, the libraries had unique molecular identifiers in them. TCRdb re-called the PCR reads with MiXCR, one entry per CDR3 protein. This table holds more than 500,000 distinct CDR3 sequences, less than 40% found once. This clonotype occurred once. The target antigen is unknown. This receptor was taken from a girl aged 2-17 years with multiple sclerosis. The genes are TRBV6-5 and TRBJ1-1; weak D call: TRBD1 (5 bases). Sequencing was done on a sample of blood. The CDR3 region is CASTNGAGLAFF. The CDR3 DNA reads as TGTGCCAGCACCAACGGGGCAGGGCTAGCTTTCTTT.